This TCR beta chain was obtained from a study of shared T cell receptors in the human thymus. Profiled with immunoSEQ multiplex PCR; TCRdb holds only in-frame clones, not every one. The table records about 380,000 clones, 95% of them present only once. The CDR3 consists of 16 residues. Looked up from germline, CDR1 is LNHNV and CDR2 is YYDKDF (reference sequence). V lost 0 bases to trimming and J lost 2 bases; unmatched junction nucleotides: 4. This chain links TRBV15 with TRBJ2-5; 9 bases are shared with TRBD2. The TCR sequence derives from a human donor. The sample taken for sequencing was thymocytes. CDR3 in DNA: TGTGCCACCAGCAGAGAAGGCACTAGCGGGCAAGAGACCCAGTACTTC. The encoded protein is CATSREGTSGQETQYF.